Each of the 11 T cell receptor beta chains below was sequenced from the same sample in a study of T cell responses to AZD1222 COVID-19 vaccine. Data came from immunoSEQ multiplex PCR; TCRdb stores just in-frame clones and leaves some out. The sample has roughly 70,000 clones, 75% to 90% seen once; the top ten hold over 12%. This specimen consisted of peripheral blood, obtained 28 days after the second AZD1222 dose. These receptors were collected from an adult who received the AZD1222 COVID-19 vaccine.

The chain links TRBV9 to TRBJ1-6; no definite D call. Between the trimmed V and J ends, which lost 5 bases and 6 bases, there was a span of 18 bases. This CDR3 has 16 amino acids. Germline V gene data show CDR1 as SGDLS and CDR2 as YYNGEE. CDR3 sequence: CASSGSMSGLNSPLHF. The DNA of the CDR3 is TGTGCCAGCAGTGGGAGCATGTCGGGCCTTAATTCACCCCTCCACTTT.

The CDR3 sequence is CASSPITGTRGTEAFF. CDR3 nucleotide sequence: TGTGCCAGCAGTCCCATAACCGGGACTAGGGGCACTGAAGCTTTCTTT. This chain connects TRBV6-2 or TRBV6-3 to TRBJ1-1, with D possibly matching TRBD1 (5 bases). The CDR3 is 16 residues long. The germline V and J ends were trimmed by 5 bases and 4 bases, with 20 bases remaining between them. The V gene's germline CDR1 is MNHEY and CDR2 SVGEGT.

The V gene is TRBV5-1, the J gene TRBJ2-7, with D uncertain. Germline assignment: CDR1 SGHRS and CDR2 YFSETQ. The CDR3 is 16 amino acids. Trimming left V 2 bases short and J 7 bases short, with 22 bases between. The DNA for the CDR3 is TGCGCCAGCAGCTTTCATGATGGCAGCCATCCGGGTGAGCAGTACTTC. This sequence encodes CASSFHDGSHPGEQYF.

The V and J genes are TRBV6-1 and TRBJ1-6; 7 nucleotides match TRBD1. J was trimmed by 7 bases and V by 1 base; bases with no gene match: 4. The germline gives CDR1 MNHNS, CDR2 SASEGT. The CDR3 consists of 15 residues. The CDR3 sequence: CASSEGKGANSPLHF. As DNA, the CDR3 is TGTGCCAGCAGTGAAGGGAAGGGGGCGAATTCACCCCTCCACTTT.

The chain uses TRBV5-1 and TRBJ1-1; D gene uncertain. The CDR3 length is 12 residues. In germline, CDR1 is SGHRS, CDR2 YFSETQ. Deletions cut 7 bases from V and 6 bases from J, with 13 bases between. CDR3 loop: CASFLIGAEAFF. The CDR3 nucleotides read TGCGCCAGCTTCTTGATAGGCGCTGAAGCTTTCTTT.

The chain recombines TRBV7-9 with TRBJ2-7; TRBD1 aligns across 7 bases. Trimming cost V 4 bases and J 0 bases; bases outside gene matches: 3. The germline V gene has CDR1 SEHNR and CDR2 FQNEAQ (reference sequence). CDR3 length: 14 residues. DNA of the CDR3: TGTGCCAGCAGCTACCGGGACAGCTCCTACGAGCAGTACTTC. Its protein product is CASSYRDSSYEQYF.

J is TRBJ2-1 and V is TRBV5-1, with D possibly being TRBD2 (5 bases). V was clipped by 4 bases and J by 10 bases, with 15 bases between them. Germline V gene lookup returns CDR1 SGHRS and CDR2 YFSETQ. This CDR3 region has 13 residues. The CDR3: CASSEAGGMEQFF. In nucleotides, the CDR3 is TGCGCCAGCAGCGAGGCGGGTGGCATGGAGCAGTTCTTC.

This clone came up once. The rearrangement uses TRBV10-3 and TRBJ1-3; unclear D gene. V shed 4 bases and J shed 4 bases, with 8 bases lying between them. Per the germline V gene, CDR1 is ENHRY and CDR2 is SYGVKD. The CDR3 is 13 amino acids. The CDR3 DNA reads TGTGCCATCAGTGCTTCCCTAGGAAACACCATATATTTT. This encodes CAISASLGNTIYF.

The J gene is TRBJ2-3, the V gene TRBV5-4; no reliable D call. The CDR3 covers 12 residues. The germline V gene has CDR1 SGHNT and CDR2 YYREEE (reference sequence). V dropped 3 bases and J dropped 1 base, with 3 bases sitting between them. CDR3 coding DNA: TGTGCCAGCAGCTCCGGCACAGATACGCAGTATTTT. Amino acid sequence: CASSSGTDTQYF. The full variable domain, in which reference TRBV5-4 and TRBJ2-3 provide the parts outside the CDR3, is ETGVTQSPTHLIKTRGQQVTLRCSSQSGHNTVSWYQQALGQGPQFIFQYYREEENGRGNFPPRFSGLQFPNYSSELNVNALELDDSALYLCASSSGTDTQYFGPGTRLTVL.

The CDR3 coding sequence is TGTGCCATCGGGGCCAAACGGGTGTATGAGCAGTTCTTC. Amino acid sequence: CAIGAKRVYEQFF. V and J are TRBV10-3 and TRBJ2-1, with D possibly being TRBD1 (5 bases). The CDR3 has 13 amino acids. V was clipped by 8 bases and J by 8 bases, with 16 bases between them. Per the germline V gene, CDR1 is ENHRY and CDR2 is SYGVKD.

The CDR3 is CASSLFLGVNTEAFF. DNA of the CDR3: TGTGCCAGCAGCTTGTTTTTAGGGGTGAACACTGAAGCTTTCTTT. The chain joins TRBV5-5 to TRBJ1-1, with D perhaps matching TRBD1 (5 bases). The germline gives CDR1 SGHKS, CDR2 YYEKEE (reference sequence). V was shortened by 1 base and J by 0 bases, with 10 bases between the two germline ends. The CDR3 has 15 amino acids.